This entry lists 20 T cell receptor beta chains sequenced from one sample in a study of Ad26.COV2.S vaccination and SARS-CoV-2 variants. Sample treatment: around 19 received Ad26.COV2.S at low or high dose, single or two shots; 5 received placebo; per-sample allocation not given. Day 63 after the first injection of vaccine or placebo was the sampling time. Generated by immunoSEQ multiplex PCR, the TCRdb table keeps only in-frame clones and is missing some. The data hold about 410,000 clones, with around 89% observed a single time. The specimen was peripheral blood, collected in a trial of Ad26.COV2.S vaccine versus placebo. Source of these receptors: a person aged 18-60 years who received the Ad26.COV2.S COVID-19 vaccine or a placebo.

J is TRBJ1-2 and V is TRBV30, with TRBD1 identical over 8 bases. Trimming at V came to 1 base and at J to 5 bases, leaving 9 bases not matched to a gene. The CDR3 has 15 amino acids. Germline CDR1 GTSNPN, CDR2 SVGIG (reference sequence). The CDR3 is CAWSGVAGGKYGYTF. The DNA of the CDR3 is TGTGCCTGGAGTGGAGTGGCAGGGGGCAAATATGGCTACACCTTC.

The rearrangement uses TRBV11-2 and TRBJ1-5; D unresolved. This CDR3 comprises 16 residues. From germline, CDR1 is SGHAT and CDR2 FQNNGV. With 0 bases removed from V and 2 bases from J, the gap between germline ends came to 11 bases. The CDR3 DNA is TGTGCCAGCAGCTTAGAACCCCATCAAGGCAATCAGCCCCAGCATTTT. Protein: CASSLEPHQGNQPQHF.

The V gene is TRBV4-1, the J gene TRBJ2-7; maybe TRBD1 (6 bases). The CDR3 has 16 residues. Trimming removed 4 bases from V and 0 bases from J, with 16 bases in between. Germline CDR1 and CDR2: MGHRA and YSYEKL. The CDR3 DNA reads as TGCGCCAGCAGCCCTCCCGGGACATCAAGCTCCTACGAGCAGTACTTC. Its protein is CASSPPGTSSSYEQYF.

The CDR3, as DNA: TGCAGTGCGAGTCCTAGCGCCGTCTCCTACGAGCAGTACTTC. Its protein product is CSASPSAVSYEQYF. J is TRBJ2-7 and V is TRBV20-1; D perhaps matches TRBD2 (6 bases). Germline-derived CDR1 and CDR2 are DFQATT and SNEGSKA (reference sequence). The length of the CDR3 is 14 residues. V lost 6 bases to trimming and J lost 0 bases, with 15 bases between them.

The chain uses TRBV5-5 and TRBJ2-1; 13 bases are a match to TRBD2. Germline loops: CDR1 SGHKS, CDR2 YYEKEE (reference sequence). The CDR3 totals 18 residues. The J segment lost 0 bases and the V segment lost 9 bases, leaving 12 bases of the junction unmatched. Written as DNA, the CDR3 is TGTGCCACCTCTAGTGGGGGACTAGCGGGAAGCTCCTACAATGAGCAGTTCTTC. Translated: CATSSGGLAGSSYNEQFF.

The CDR3 region is CASSLRRSTDTQYF. CDR3 bases: TGTGCCAGCAGTTTAAGGCGGTCCACAGATACGCAGTATTTT. The chain carries TRBV27 and TRBJ2-3, with no clear D. This CDR3 has 14 residues. CDR1 is MNHEY and CDR2 is SMNVEV in the germline V gene (reference sequence). With 2 bases removed from V and 2 bases from J, the gap between germline ends came to 8 bases.

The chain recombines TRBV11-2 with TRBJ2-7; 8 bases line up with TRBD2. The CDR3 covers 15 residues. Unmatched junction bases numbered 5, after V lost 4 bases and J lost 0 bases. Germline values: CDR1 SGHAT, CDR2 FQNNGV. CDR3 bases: TGTGCCAGCAGCTACCCCGGGGGGGGCTCCTACGAGCAGTACTTC. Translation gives CASSYPGGGSYEQYF.

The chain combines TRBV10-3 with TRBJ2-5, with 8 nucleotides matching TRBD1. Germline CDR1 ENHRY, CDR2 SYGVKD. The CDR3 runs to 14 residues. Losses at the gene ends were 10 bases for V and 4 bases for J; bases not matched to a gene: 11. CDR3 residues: CATRAGQGGETQYF. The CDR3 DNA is TGTGCCACCAGGGCCGGACAGGGAGGAGAGACCCAGTACTTC.

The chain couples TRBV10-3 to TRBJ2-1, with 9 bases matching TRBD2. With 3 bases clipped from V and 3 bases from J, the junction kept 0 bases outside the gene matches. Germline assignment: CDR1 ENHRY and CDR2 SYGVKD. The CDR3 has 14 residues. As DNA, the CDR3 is TGTGCCATCAGTGATAGCGGGAGCTACAATGAGCAGTTCTTC. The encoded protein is CAISDSGSYNEQFF.

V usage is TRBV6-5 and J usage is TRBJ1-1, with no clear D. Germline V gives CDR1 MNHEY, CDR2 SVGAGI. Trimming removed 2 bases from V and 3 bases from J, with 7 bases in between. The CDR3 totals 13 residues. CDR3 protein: CASSYGEDTEAFF. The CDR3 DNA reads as TGTGCCAGCAGTTACGGTGAGGACACTGAAGCTTTCTTT.

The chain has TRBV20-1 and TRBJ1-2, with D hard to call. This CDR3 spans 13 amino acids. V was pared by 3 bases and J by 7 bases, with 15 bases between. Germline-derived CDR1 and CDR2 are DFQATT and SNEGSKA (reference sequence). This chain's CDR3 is CSASSGPPGGYTF. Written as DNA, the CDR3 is TGCAGTGCTAGTTCGGGCCCCCCGGGTGGCTACACCTTC.

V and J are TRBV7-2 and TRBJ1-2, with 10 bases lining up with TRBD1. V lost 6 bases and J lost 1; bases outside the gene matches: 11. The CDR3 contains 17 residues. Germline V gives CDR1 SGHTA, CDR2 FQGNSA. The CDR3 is CASSPPGQGRVNYGYTF. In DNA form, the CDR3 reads TGTGCCAGCAGTCCACCGGGACAGGGGAGGGTTAACTATGGCTACACCTTC.

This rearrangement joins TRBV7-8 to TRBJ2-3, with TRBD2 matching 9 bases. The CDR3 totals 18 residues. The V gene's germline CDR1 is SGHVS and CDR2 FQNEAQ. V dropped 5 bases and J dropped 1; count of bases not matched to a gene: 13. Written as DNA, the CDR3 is TGTGCCAGCAGCACCTTAGCGGGAGTTGTTTCGCGCACAGATACGCAGTATTTT. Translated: CASSTLAGVVSRTDTQYF.

The CDR3 nucleotides read TGTGCCAGCAGTTTCGGCGGGAGGGCGTTGGAGACCCAGTACTTC. This gives the protein CASSFGGRALETQYF. The chain recombines TRBV6-5 with TRBJ2-5; 9 nucleotides align to TRBD2. Germline values: CDR1 MNHEY, CDR2 SVGAGI. The CDR3 extends over 15 amino acids. V lost 4 bases, J lost 5 bases, and 8 bases stayed unmatched.

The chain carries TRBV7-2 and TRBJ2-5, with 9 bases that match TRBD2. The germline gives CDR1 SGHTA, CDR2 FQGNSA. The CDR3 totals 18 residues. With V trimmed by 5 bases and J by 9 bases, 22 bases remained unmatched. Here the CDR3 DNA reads TGTGCCAGCAGCCCGATCGGCGGGGGTAGCGGGAGCGCTGGGCCCCAGTACTTC. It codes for CASSPIGGGSGSAGPQYF.

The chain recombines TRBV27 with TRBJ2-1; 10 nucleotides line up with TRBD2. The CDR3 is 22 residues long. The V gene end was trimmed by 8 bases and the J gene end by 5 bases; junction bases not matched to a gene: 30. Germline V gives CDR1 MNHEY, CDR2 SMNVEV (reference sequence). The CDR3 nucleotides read TGTGCCAGCTCAAAGGGTCCCCCTAGCGGGAGTTTTTCTTTCAAACGCCACAATGAGCAGTTCTTC. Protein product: CASSKGPPSGSFSFKRHNEQFF.

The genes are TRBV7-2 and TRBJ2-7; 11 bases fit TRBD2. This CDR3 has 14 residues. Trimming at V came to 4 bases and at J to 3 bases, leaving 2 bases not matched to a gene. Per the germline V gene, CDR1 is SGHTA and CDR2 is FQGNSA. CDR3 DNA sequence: TGTGCCAGCAGCTATAGCGGGAGGGTCTACGAGCAGTACTTC. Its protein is CASSYSGRVYEQYF.

This CDR3 reads CASGTRGPGELFF. The CDR3 coding sequence is TGTGCCAGCGGGACTAGGGGTCCCGGGGAGCTGTTTTTT. The chain carries TRBV6-6 and TRBJ2-2, with TRBD2 matching over 8 bases. The V gene's germline CDR1 is MNHNY and CDR2 SVGAGI (reference sequence). Trimming took 8 bases from V and 6 from J; bases not matched to a gene: 5. CDR3 length equals 13 residues.

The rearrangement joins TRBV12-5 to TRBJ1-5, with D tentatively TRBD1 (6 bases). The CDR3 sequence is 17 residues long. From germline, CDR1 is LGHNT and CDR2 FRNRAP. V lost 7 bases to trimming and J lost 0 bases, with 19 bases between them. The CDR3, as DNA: TGTGCTAGTGTCGACGGGGGGCTCGGAAATAGCAATCAGCCCCAGCATTTT. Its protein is CASVDGGLGNSNQPQHF.

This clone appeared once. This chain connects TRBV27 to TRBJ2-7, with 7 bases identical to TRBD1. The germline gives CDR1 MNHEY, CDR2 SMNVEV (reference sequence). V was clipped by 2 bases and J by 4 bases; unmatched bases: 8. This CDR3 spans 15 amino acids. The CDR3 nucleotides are TGTGCCAGCAGTTTACTAGGGGGCTTACCTTACGAGCAGTACTTC. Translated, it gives CASSLLGGLPYEQYF.